This T cell receptor beta chain stems from a study of T cells in Graves' hyperthyroidism and ophthalmopathy. The CDR3 spans 14 residues. V lost 6 bases and J lost 7; bases outside the gene matches: 6. Germline V gene data show CDR1 as PRHDT and CDR2 as FYEKMQ (reference sequence). With respect to this clonotype: Antigen specificity is unknown.

Study conclusions and caveats: Within blood appeared most thyroid clonotypes that had expanded above 0.001. In simple terms, a model built on 13 V-J features told ophthalmopathy apart from stable hyperthyroidism.

TCR beta CDR3 sequences were amplified from RNA transcripts. First-round RT-PCR with HTBI primers amplified the TCR CDR3 region. TCRdb independently ran MiXCR on the multiplex PCR reads; one entry per CDR3 protein. Of about 640,000 distinct CDR3 sequences in the sample, over 40% were seen once. This chain uses TRBV13 with TRBJ2-7; 13 bases are shared with TRBD2. The sequenced material came from peripheral blood or thyroid tissue (not recorded which). This clonotype originated in an adult man with Graves' disease, either hyperthyroidism or ophthalmopathy (not recorded which). The CDR3 sequence is CASRLTSGGKEQYF. CDR3 coding DNA: TGTGCCAGCAGGCTGACTAGCGGGGGGAAGGAGCAGTACTTC.